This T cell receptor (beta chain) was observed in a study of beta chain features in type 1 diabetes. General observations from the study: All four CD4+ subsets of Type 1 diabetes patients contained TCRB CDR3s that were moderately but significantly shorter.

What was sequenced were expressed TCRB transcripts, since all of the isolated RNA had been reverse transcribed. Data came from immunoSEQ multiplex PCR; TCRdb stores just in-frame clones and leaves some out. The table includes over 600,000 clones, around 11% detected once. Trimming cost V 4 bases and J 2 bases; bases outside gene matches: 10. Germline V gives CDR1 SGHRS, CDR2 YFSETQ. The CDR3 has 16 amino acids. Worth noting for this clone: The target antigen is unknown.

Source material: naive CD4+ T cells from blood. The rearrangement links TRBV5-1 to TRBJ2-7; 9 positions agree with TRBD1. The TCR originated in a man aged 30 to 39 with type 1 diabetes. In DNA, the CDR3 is TGCGCCAGCAGCCCGGCCGGGACAGGGCCTGCCTACGAGCAGTACTTC. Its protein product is CASSPAGTGPAYEQYF.